Following are 3 T cell receptor beta chains from one sample sequenced in a study of post-analysis software for immune sequencing data. Study observations and caveats: Compared with controls, patients had more of five TRBV segments, including TRBV5-6, TRBV5-1 and TRBV20-1.

Antigens of these TCRs are unknown. TCR beta cDNA libraries included unique molecular identifiers. MiXCR, applied by TCRdb to the PCR reads, yields one record per CDR3 protein. The table includes over 300,000 distinct CDR3 sequences, less than 40% detected once. Sequencing was done on a sample of blood. Source of these receptors: a girl aged 10-17 years with multiple sclerosis.

This clonotype was observed a handful of times. The chain has TRBV21-1 and TRBJ2-4; the D call in the table, TRBD2, was not verified against the DNA. TRBV21-1 is assigned pseudogene status. The CDR3 runs 19 residues. In DNA, the CDR3 is TGTGCCAGCAGCTCGGCACAGGGACTAGCGGGGGGAGCCAAAAACATTCAGTACTTC. Translating it yields CASSSAQGLAGGAKNIQYF.

About this clonotype: With a much larger clone just one base away, this may be a read error. For the CDR3, the DNA is TGTGCCAGCAGCTTAGAGCCTGTATCCCGGCGTTACGAGCAGTACTTC. Protein: CASSLEPVSRRYEQYF. This sequence joins TRBV7-2 and TRBJ2-7; D gene unclear. V lost 1 base and J 4 bases, leaving 17 bases between the germline ends. The CDR3 length is 16 residues. Germline CDR1 is SGHTA and CDR2 is FQGNSA.

As to this clonotype: Mismatch with germline at one junction end may stem from a read error. The rearrangement joins TRBV11-2 to TRBJ2-5; D assignment may be TRBD1 or TRBD2 (5 bases each). Per the germline V gene, CDR1 is SGHAT and CDR2 is FQNNGV. The CDR3 contains 14 residues. The CDR3 coding sequence is TGTGCCGGCAGCGTGGGACCGCACCAAGAGACCCAGTACTTC. Translating it yields CAGSVGPHQETQYF.